This is a list of T cell receptor beta chains from one sample in a study of human T cells and chemical hapten exposure. TCRdb reanalysed the RACE reads using MiXCR and keeps one entry per CDR3 protein. The sample has some 38,000 distinct CDR3 sequences, more than 8% seen once. The sample here was whole blood, taken in connection with sensitization to the hapten diphenylcyclopropenone (DPC). Receptors originate from a man over 45 with alopecia areata. Some clones in this sample may be carry-over from other donors' samples. CDR3s leave out the opening cysteine and the closing phenylalanine or tryptophan.

V | CDR3
TRBV5-4 | ASSSPLAKNIQY
TRBV19 | ASSIEKNSNQPQH
TRBV7-3 | ASSNLAGGPSTGELF
TRBV30 | AWSVSGRDGTQY
TRBV7-2 | ASSLVTGNTIY
TRBV7-2 | ASSLVGLAGVGADTQY
TRBV7-9 | ASSQGQGHEQY
TRBV24-1 | ATSQLRADTGELF
TRBV7-6 | ASSSFELGTEQY
TRBV28 | ASSLPGVGSGYT
TRBV9 | ASSVDRGHYGYT
TRBV11-3 | ASSSGTGPYEQY
TRBV7-2 | ASTPSRVPGGEQY
TRBV28 | ASSPHMTYEQY
TRBV11-1 | AVLRASGRYDTGELF
TRBV20-1 | SARAAGGIYEQY
TRBV28 | ASRVPSTGELF
TRBV7-2 | ASSLRYEQF
TRBV28 | ASRRGINEQF
TRBV29-1 | SVAVEPNTEAF
TRBV7-9 | ASSSSLLRQTVTDTQY
TRBV10-3 | AISESGAGAGEQY
TRBV10-3 | AISDRGPSEAF
TRBV6-1 | ASRTSGSQNEQY
TRBV24-1 | AISPETGELF
TRBV6-2/TRBV6-3 | ASTNEYEQY
TRBV12-3/TRBV12-4 | ASSLQGWPDTQY
TRBV4-1 | ASSHFVLISGSYNEQF
TRBV20-1 | SAIRLAGTDTQY
TRBV5-4 | ASSLARGGNEQF
TRBV6-2/TRBV6-3 | ASSPGGRPQH
TRBV19 | ASSISGTGNYGYT
TRBV6-6 | ASSYSIGTKGDTDTQY
TRBV28 | ASSFGGGAKNIQY
TRBV20-1 | SVNGIGPMGEQY
TRBV12-3/TRBV12-4 | ASSPSSRGAQETQY
TRBV5-8 | ASSVGQGSVRSYNEQF
TRBV29-1 | SVQGDRGRDWLEETQY
TRBV7-9 | ASSLGVLGEQY
TRBV7-2 | ASSPSGQTGELF
TRBV9 | ASSVNLGEILDTQY
TRBV20-1 | SVIQTSGLGETQY
TRBV7-9 | ASNPKASGRLANTGELF
TRBV28 | ASRRPRTGKSTDTQY
TRBV28 | ASSPGQGTPLH
TRBV7-8 | ASKGEGDTQY
TRBV6-5 | ASSYSWKAGQETQY
TRBV4-1 | ASSQAGLSYNEQF
TRBV7-2 | ASSSDGRYNEQF
TRBV3-1 | ASSQGGANVLT
TRBV28 | ASKGQGTFSNQPQH